The 26 T cell receptor beta chains given below trace back to one sample, sequenced in a study of TIL therapy for anti-PD-1-resistant metastatic lung cancer (dated by TCRdb to the early 2020s). In the paper's terms, the time point label means: pre-treatment sample, taken before nivolumab and TIL therapy. Excised metastases, mostly pleural nodules or supraclavicular lymph nodes, were used as baseline tumor samples and were taken from the same resection from which TIL were grown. Using bias-controlled multiplex PCR with the immunoSEQ v3 hsTCRB kit, the TCR beta CDR3 regions were amplified from genomic DNA. In its TCRdb copy, this immuneACCESS table keeps in-frame sequences only and misses some clones. Where compared with another copy, unresolved V genes explain less than half of these, and the others have no known cause. The sample profile shows approximately 23,000 clones; 60% to 70% of them were found once. Roughly 16% of the sample is in the top ten clones.

This material consisted of tumor tissue, taken at baseline. The receptors stem from a woman aged 30-79 years with non-small cell lung cancer.

This chain uses TRBV6-6 with TRBJ1-1, with a possible D match to TRBD1 (5 bases). V lost 6 bases to trimming and J lost 2 bases, with 7 bases between them. The CDR3 is 12 amino acids. Germline V gene lookup returns CDR1 MNHNY and CDR2 SVGAGI (reference sequence). CDR3 loop: CASSTGNTEAFF. The CDR3 nucleotides read TGTGCCAGCAGCACAGGTAACACTGAAGCTTTCTTT.

The chain links TRBV10-2 to TRBJ1-5; 7 bases map to TRBD1. The CDR3 is made up of 14 amino acids. CDR1 is WSHSY and CDR2 is SAAADI in the germline V gene. V trimming: 8 bases; J trimming: 6 bases; junction bases outside the gene matches: 10. This CDR3 is CASSRAGGSQPQHF. CDR3 sequence (DNA): TGCGCCAGCTCCCGGGCAGGGGGGAGTCAGCCCCAGCATTTT.

V usage is TRBV5-1 and J usage is TRBJ1-4; 7 nucleotides agree with TRBD1. Germline assignment: CDR1 SGHRS and CDR2 YFSETQ. V gave up 4 bases and J gave up 3 bases; unmatched junction bases: 6. The CDR3 has 15 amino acids. In DNA, the CDR3 is TGCGCCAGCAGCCCTCGGGACAGCCCTAATGAAAAACTGTTTTTT. Its translation: CASSPRDSPNEKLFF.

This chain joins TRBV6-6 and TRBJ1-1; a possible D gene is TRBD1 (6 bases). V dropped 8 bases and J dropped 1 base, with 11 bases sitting between them. The CDR3 is 13 residues long. Germline CDR1 is MNHNY and CDR2 is SVGAGI (reference sequence). The CDR3 coding sequence is TGTGCCAGCGGTGACAGGCCGAACACTGAAGCTTTCTTT. This sequence encodes CASGDRPNTEAFF.

J is TRBJ1-4 and V is TRBV5-1; D not resolved. Germline CDR1 and CDR2: SGHRS and YFSETQ. The CDR3 is 14 residues long. Trimming shortened V by 0 bases and J by 4 bases, and 7 bases separated the two germline ends. Here the CDR3 DNA reads TGCGCCAGCAGCTTGGCGGGTATTAATGAAAAACTGTTTTTT. Translated, it gives CASSLAGINEKLFF.

This chain links TRBV5-1 with TRBJ2-6; 10 nucleotides match TRBD2. V shed 6 bases and J 1 base; nucleotides not matched to a gene: 16. The germline gives CDR1 SGHRS, CDR2 YFSETQ. This CDR3 is built from 20 residues. The CDR3 here is CASTLRSRTSGTSGANVLTF. CDR3 coding DNA: TGCGCCAGCACCCTACGGTCTCGGACTAGCGGAACTTCTGGGGCCAACGTCCTGACTTTC.

This clone has just one count. The junction shows a germline mismatch at one end, possibly a read error. The chain links TRBV4-1 to TRBJ1-4; tentative D call: TRBD1 (6 bases). Per the germline V gene, CDR1 is MGHRA and CDR2 is YSYEKL. This CDR3 is built from 16 residues. The CDR3 DNA sequence: TGCGCCAGCAGCCAAGAGTCCGGGGGCAGAAATGAAGAACTGTTTTTT. As protein: CASSQESGGRNEELFF.

The chain joins TRBV10-1 to TRBJ2-7, with TRBD2 matching over 7 bases. The CDR3 is made up of 13 amino acids. Trimming took 3 bases from V and 7 from J; bases not matched to a gene: 6. Per germline, CDR1 WNHNN and CDR2 SYGVQD (reference sequence). CDR3 region: CASSERFGGEQYF. The CDR3, as DNA: TGCGCCAGCAGTGAAAGGTTCGGGGGGGAGCAGTACTTC.

This chain links TRBV29-1 with TRBJ1-3; TRBD1 is a possible D gene (6 bases). The V end lost 0 bases, the J end lost 4 bases, and 13 bases lay between the germline ends. Looked up from germline, CDR1 is SQVTM and CDR2 is ANQGSEA. The CDR3 consists of 15 residues. CDR3 sequence (DNA): TGCAGCGTTGAAGAACTCAGGGGCGGAGGAAACACCATATATTTT. It is translated as CSVEELRGGGNTIYF.

Comment on this clone: The junction departs from germline at one end; a sequencing error may be responsible. The chain recombines TRBV6-1 with TRBJ2-7, with 7 bases aligning to TRBD1. Per germline, CDR1 MNHNS and CDR2 SASEGT. The CDR3 runs 12 residues. CDR3 sequence: CASSLGQARINF. The CDR3, as DNA: TGTGCCAGCAGTCTCGGACAGGCAAGGATTAACTTC.

As regards this clone: The junction and the germline gene differ at one end; a read error may be behind it. The chain couples TRBV7-2 to TRBJ1-2; 7 nucleotides align to TRBD1. The CDR3 runs 12 residues. Germline CDR1 is SGHTA and CDR2 is FQGNSA. The CDR3 DNA follows: TGTGCCAGCAGCTTAACAGGGGCCACCCCCTTCTTC. Translated, it gives CASSLTGATPFF.

This chain uses TRBV21-1 with TRBJ1-1. TRBV21-1 is designated a pseudogene. The length of the CDR3 is 14 residues. The CDR3, as DNA: TGTGCCAGCAGCAAACGGGTTTGGAACACTGAAGCTTTCTTT. Its translation is CASSKRVWNTEAFF.

This clone was observed a few times. This sequence joins TRBV4-2 and TRBJ2-2, with 7 nucleotides matching TRBD1. With V trimmed by 0 bases and J by 7 bases, 5 bases remained unmatched. Germline V CDR1 and CDR2: LGHNA, YNFKEQ. The CDR3 length is 15 residues. CDR3 loop: CASSQDSAGGGELFF. In DNA, the CDR3 is TGTGCCAGCAGCCAAGATTCGGCAGGGGGCGGGGAGCTGTTTTTT.

The rearrangement uses TRBV14 and TRBJ2-7; 12 bases match TRBD2. The CDR3 is made up of 16 amino acids. V dropped 4 bases and J dropped 1; count of bases not matched to a gene: 5. The germline V gene has CDR1 SGHDN and CDR2 FVKESK. The DNA for the CDR3 is TGTGCCAGCAGCCGACTAGCGGGAGCCTCATCCTACGAGCAGTACTTC. This sequence encodes CASSRLAGASSYEQYF.

This clone was detected a few times. The CDR3, as DNA: TGCGCCAGCAGCCTGGGCTACGAGCAGTACTTC. It specifies CASSLGYEQYF. The genes are TRBV5-1 and TRBJ2-7; unclear D gene. Germline V lookup: CDR1 SGHRS, CDR2 YFSETQ. V was pared by 4 bases and J by 3 bases, with 5 bases between. This CDR3 is 11 amino acids long.

This chain joins TRBV5-6 and TRBJ2-2; D possibly corresponds to TRBD2 (7 bases). V was clipped by 0 bases and J by 5 bases, with 11 bases between them. This CDR3 spans 15 amino acids. Germline V gene sequence: CDR1 SGHDT, CDR2 YYEEEE. CDR3: CASSLGGGLTGELFF. DNA for the CDR3: TGTGCCAGCAGCTTGGGCGGGGGCCTAACCGGGGAGCTGTTTTTT.

The table lists this clone with a count of one. The J gene is TRBJ1-3, the V gene TRBV6-1; D is unresolved. CDR1 and CDR2 (germline): MNHNS, SASEGT. The CDR3 contains 15 residues. Trimming stripped 1 base from V and 0 bases from J, with 7 bases between. The CDR3 DNA is TGTGCCAGCAGTGAAGGTGGTCACTCTGGAAACACCATATATTTT. Encoded protein: CASSEGGHSGNTIYF.

The CDR3 DNA reads as TGTGCCAGCAGTTTATGGTCCCCGGGACTAGCGGGACAAATTCCCCACGAGCAGTACTTC. It codes for CASSLWSPGLAGQIPHEQYF. The rearrangement joins TRBV27 to TRBJ2-7; 13 bases align to TRBD2. V shed 1 base and J 5 bases; nucleotides not matched to a gene: 17. CDR1 and CDR2 (germline): MNHEY, SMNVEV (reference sequence). The CDR3 totals 20 residues.

This chain uses TRBV29-1 with TRBJ2-7, with 8 bases that match TRBD2. The V gene's germline CDR1 is SQVTM and CDR2 ANQGSEA. V shed 6 bases, J shed 7 bases, and the junction held 11 bases outside the gene matches. The CDR3 has 13 residues. CDR3 sequence: CSVLSGAGGEQYF. The CDR3 DNA follows: TGCAGCGTCCTTAGCGGGGCGGGTGGGGAGCAGTACTTC.

V usage is TRBV6-1 and J usage is TRBJ2-2; the match to TRBD2 covers 8 bases. The V and J ends lost 10 bases and 3 bases, in that order; junction bases with no gene match: 7. The CDR3 spans 14 residues. CDR1 is MNHNS, CDR2 SASEGT, per germline. The CDR3: CATSLLADTGELFF. CDR3 DNA: TGTGCCACCTCCCTACTAGCGGACACCGGGGAGCTGTTTTTT.

The chain carries TRBV11-3 and TRBJ2-1, with TRBD2 matching over 9 bases. Germline assignment: CDR1 SGHNT and CDR2 YENEEA. The CDR3 consists of 16 residues. Trimming cost V 0 bases and J 8 bases; bases outside gene matches: 8. The DNA of the CDR3 is TGTGCCAGCAGCTTAGATGGTGGCGGGAGGGCCGATGAGCAGTTCTTC. Protein product: CASSLDGGGRADEQFF. Based on the CDR3 plus reference TRBV11-3 and TRBJ2-1, the full variable domain is EAGVVQSPRYKIIEKKQPVAFWCNPISGHNTLYWYLQNLGQGPELLIRYENEEAVDDSQLPKDRFSAERLKGVDSTLKIQPAELGDSAVYLCASSLDGGGRADEQFFGPGTRLTVL.

This clone showed up just a few times. The V call is TRBV14, the J call TRBJ2-1; the D is unclear. Germline V gene lookup returns CDR1 SGHDN and CDR2 FVKESK. The CDR3 runs to 12 residues. Trimming took off 3 bases at V and 7 bases at J, with 7 bases between the two ends. The CDR3 DNA follows: TGTGCCAGCAGCCACGGGTATAATGAGCAGTTCTTC. This sequence encodes CASSHGYNEQFF.

The V gene is TRBV7-9, the J gene TRBJ2-4, with 7 bases that match TRBD2. Germline trimming cut 1 base from V and 1 base from J; bases unmatched to any gene: 4. The CDR3 has 16 residues. Germline V gives CDR1 SEHNR, CDR2 FQNEAQ (reference sequence). CDR3 in DNA: TGTGCCAGCAGCTTAGTGAGCGGGACGGCCAAAAACATTCAGTACTTC. Protein: CASSLVSGTAKNIQYF. Filled out from reference TRBV7-9 and TRBJ2-4, the complete variable domain reads DTGVSQNPRHKITKRGQNVTFRCDPISEHNRLYWYRQTLGQGPEFLTYFQNEAQLEKSRLLSDRFSAERPKGSFSTLEIQRTEQGDSAMYLCASSLVSGTAKNIQYFGAGTRLSVL.

The J gene is TRBJ2-1, the V gene TRBV5-6; D is undetermined. Trimming left V 2 bases short and J 12 bases short, with 9 bases between. The CDR3 has 11 residues. Germline V gene lookup returns CDR1 SGHDT and CDR2 YYEEEE. Here the CDR3 reads CASSFLTAQFF. CDR3 sequence (DNA): TGTGCCAGCAGCTTTTTGACTGCGCAGTTCTTC.

The rearrangement joins TRBV5-4 to TRBJ2-7, with TRBD1 matching over 9 bases. V was clipped by 2 bases and J by 1 base; unmatched bases: 4. In germline, CDR1 is SGHNT, CDR2 YYREEE (reference sequence). The CDR3 is 15 residues long. In DNA form, the CDR3 reads TGTGCCAGCAGCTTCCGGGACAGGGCATCCTACGAGCAGTACTTC. As protein: CASSFRDRASYEQYF.

The J gene is TRBJ1-4, the V gene TRBV30; no clear D. V lost 8 bases to trimming and J lost 11 bases, with 12 bases between them. Germline loops: CDR1 GTSNPN, CDR2 SVGIG (reference sequence). This CDR3 spans 10 amino acids. The CDR3 region has the DNA TGTGCCGGACGGGTGGAGAAACTGTTTTTT. Translated: CAGRVEKLFF.